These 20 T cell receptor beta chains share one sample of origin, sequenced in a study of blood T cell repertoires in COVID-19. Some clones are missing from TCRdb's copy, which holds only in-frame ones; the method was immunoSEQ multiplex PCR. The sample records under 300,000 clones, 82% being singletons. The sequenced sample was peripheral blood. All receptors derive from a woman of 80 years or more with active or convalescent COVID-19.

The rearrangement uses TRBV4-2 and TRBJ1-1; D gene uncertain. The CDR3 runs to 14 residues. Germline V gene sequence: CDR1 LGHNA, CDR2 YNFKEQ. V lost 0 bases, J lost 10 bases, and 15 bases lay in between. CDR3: CASSQEKSGDAAFF. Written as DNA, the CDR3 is TGTGCCAGCAGCCAAGAAAAGAGCGGGGATGCAGCTTTCTTT.

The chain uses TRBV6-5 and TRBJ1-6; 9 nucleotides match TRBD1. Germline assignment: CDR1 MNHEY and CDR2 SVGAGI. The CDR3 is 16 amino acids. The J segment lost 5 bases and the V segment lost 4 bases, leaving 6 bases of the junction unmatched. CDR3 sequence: CASSWGTGRDNSPLHF. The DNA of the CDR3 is TGTGCCAGCAGTTGGGGGACAGGGAGGGATAATTCACCCCTCCACTTT.

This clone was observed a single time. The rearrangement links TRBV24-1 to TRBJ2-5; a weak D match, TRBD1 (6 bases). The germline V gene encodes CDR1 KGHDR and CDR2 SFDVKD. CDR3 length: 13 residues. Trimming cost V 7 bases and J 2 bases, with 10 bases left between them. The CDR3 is CATSRGFQETQYF. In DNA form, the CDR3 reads TGTGCCACCAGCAGGGGCTTTCAAGAGACCCAGTACTTC.

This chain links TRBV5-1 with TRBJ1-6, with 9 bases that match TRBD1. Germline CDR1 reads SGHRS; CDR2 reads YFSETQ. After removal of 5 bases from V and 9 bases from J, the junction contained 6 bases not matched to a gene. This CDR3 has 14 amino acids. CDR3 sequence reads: CASRPTGGVSPLHF. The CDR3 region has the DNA TGCGCCAGCAGGCCGACAGGGGGAGTTTCACCCCTCCACTTT.

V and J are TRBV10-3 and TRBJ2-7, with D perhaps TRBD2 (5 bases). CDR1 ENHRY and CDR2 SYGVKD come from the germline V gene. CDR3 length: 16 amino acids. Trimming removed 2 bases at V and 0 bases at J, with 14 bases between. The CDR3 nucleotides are TGTGCCATCAGTGAGGGTGGCGGGTGGCGCTCCTACGAGCAGTACTTC. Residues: CAISEGGGWRSYEQYF.

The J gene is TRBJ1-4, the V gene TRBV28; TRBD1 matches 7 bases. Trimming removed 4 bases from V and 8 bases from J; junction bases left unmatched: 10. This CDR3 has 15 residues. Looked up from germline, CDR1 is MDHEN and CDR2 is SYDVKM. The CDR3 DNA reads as TGTGCCAGCAGTTCGCCGACAGGGAGTCGGGAAAAACTGTTTTTT. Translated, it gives CASSSPTGSREKLFF.

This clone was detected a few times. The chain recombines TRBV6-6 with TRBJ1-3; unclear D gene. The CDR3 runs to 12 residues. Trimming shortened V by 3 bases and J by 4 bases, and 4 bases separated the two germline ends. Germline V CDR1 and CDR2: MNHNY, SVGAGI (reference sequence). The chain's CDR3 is CASSYEGNTIYF. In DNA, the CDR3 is TGTGCCAGCAGTTATGAGGGAAACACCATATATTTT.

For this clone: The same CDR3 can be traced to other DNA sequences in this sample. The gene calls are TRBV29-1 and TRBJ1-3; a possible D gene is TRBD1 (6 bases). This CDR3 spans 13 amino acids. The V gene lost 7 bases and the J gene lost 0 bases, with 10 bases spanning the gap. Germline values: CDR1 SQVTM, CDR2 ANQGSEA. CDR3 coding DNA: TGCAGCGCCGGACAGTCCTCTGGAAACACCATATATTTT. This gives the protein CSAGQSSGNTIYF.

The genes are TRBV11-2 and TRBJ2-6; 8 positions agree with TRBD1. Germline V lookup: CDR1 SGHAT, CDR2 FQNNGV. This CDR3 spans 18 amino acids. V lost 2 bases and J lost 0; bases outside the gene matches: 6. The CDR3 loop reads CASSLFGTGNSGANVLTF. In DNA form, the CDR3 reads TGTGCCAGCAGCTTATTTGGGACAGGCAACTCTGGGGCCAACGTCCTGACTTTC.

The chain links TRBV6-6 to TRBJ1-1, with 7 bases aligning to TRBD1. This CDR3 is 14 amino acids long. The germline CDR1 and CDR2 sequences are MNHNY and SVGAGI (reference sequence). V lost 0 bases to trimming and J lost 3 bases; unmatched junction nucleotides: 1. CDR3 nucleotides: TGTGCCAGCAGTTACTCGACAGGGTACACTGAAGCTTTCTTT. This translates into CASSYSTGYTEAFF.

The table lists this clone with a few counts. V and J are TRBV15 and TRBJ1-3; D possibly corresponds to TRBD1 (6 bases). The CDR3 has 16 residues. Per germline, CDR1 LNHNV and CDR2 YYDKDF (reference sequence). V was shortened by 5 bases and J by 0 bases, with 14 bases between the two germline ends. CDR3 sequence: CATSSRTASSGNTIYF. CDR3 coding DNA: TGTGCCACCAGCTCCCGGACAGCGTCCTCTGGAAACACCATATATTTT. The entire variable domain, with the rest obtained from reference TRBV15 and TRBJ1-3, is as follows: DAMVIQNPRYQVTQFGKPVTLSCSQTLNHNVMYWYQQKSSQAPKLLFHYYDKDFNNEADTPDNFQSRRPNTSFCFLDIRSPGLGDTAMYLCATSSRTASSGNTIYFGEGSWLTVV.

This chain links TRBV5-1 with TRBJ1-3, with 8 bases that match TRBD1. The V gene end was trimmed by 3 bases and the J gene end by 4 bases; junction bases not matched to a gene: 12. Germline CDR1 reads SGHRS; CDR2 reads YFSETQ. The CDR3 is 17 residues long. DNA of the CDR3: TGCGCCAGCAGCTCGAGTCCCGGGACAGGAGCCGGAAACACCATATATTTT. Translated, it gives CASSSSPGTGAGNTIYF.

CDR3 sequence reads: CASRSGGSANEKLFF. The CDR3 coding sequence is TGTGCCAGCAGGTCAGGGGGTTCGGCTAATGAAAAACTGTTTTTT. The chain couples TRBV27 to TRBJ1-4; 7 positions match TRBD1. The CDR3 is 15 amino acids. The germline gives CDR1 MNHEY, CDR2 SMNVEV (reference sequence). Trimming removed 6 bases from V and 3 bases from J; junction bases left unmatched: 7.

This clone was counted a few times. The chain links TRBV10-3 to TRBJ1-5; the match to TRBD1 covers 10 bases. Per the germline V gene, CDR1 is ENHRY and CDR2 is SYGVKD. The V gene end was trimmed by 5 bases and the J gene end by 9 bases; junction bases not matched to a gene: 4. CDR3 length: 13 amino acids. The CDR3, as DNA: TGTGCCATCAGTCCGGGACAGGGGATGCCCCAGCATTTT. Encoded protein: CAISPGQGMPQHF.

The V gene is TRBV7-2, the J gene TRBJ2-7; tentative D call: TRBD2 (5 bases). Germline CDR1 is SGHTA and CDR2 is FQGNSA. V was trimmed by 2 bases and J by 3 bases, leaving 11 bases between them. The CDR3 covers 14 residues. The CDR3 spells CASSLMGASYEQYF. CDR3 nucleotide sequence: TGTGCCAGCAGCTTAATGGGAGCGAGCTACGAGCAGTACTTC.

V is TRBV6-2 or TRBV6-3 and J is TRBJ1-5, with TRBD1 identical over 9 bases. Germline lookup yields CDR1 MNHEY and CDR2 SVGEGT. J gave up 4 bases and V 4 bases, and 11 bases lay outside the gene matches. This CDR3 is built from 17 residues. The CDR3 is CASSFPGQGTLNQPQHF. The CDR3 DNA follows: TGTGCCAGCAGTTTTCCGGGACAGGGAACTTTAAATCAGCCCCAGCATTTT.

CDR3 coding DNA: TGTGCCAGCAGCGACAGACAGGTTAATTCACCCCTCCACTTT. This encodes CASSDRQVNSPLHF. V is TRBV9 and J is TRBJ1-6; possibly TRBD1 for D (6 bases). This CDR3 region has 14 residues. V was clipped by 3 bases and J by 6 bases, with 10 bases between them. Germline lookup yields CDR1 SGDLS and CDR2 YYNGEE.

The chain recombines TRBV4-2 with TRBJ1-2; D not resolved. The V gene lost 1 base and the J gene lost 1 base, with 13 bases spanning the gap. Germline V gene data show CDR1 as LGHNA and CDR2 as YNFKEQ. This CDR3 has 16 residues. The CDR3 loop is CASSQGTAPFNYGYTF. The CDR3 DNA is TGTGCCAGCAGCCAAGGGACTGCACCATTTAACTATGGCTACACCTTC.

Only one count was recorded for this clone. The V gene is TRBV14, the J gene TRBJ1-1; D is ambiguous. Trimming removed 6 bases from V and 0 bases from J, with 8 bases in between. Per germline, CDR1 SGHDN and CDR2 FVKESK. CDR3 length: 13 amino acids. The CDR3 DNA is TGTGCCAGCAGTCCTACAGTGAACACTGAAGCTTTCTTT. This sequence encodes CASSPTVNTEAFF.

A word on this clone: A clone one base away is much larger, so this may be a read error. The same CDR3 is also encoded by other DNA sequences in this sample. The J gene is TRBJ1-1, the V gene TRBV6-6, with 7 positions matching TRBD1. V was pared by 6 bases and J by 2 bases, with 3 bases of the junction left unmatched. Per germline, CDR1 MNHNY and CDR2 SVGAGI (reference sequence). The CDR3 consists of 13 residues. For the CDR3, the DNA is TGTGCCAGCAGCCGACAGGGCAACACTGAAGCTTTCTTT. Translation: CASSRQGNTEAFF.